These 23 T cell receptor beta chains were all obtained from the same sample, sequenced in a study of cytomegalovirus exposure and HLA in healthy donors. The PCR ran on 60 Vbeta and 13 Jbeta primers. The method was immunoSEQ multiplex PCR; TCRdb's version includes in-frame clones alone and lacks a portion of them. Altogether 200,000 to 250,000 clones are present, more than 75% being singletons, with the ten largest covering roughly 2.5%. Sequencing was carried out using PBMCs. Receptors originate from a woman aged 40 to 55 in good health and CMV-seronegative.

This clone was detected only a few times. The chain employs TRBV19 and TRBJ1-3; a possible D gene is TRBD1 (5 bases). V lost 3 bases and J 0 bases, leaving 9 bases between the germline ends. CDR3 length: 15 amino acids. Germline CDR1 reads LNHDA; CDR2 reads SQIVND (reference sequence). This chain's CDR3 is CASSIRGLSGNTIYF. In nucleotides, the CDR3 is TGTGCCAGTAGTATTAGGGGCCTCTCTGGAAACACCATATATTTT.

This clone was counted between two and nine times. This chain connects TRBV14 to TRBJ2-3, with a possible D match to TRBD1 (6 bases). The V and J ends lost 1 base and 1 base respectively, with 12 bases between them. This CDR3 spans 16 amino acids. Germline CDR1 is SGHDN and CDR2 is FVKESK. CDR3 in DNA: TGTGCCAGCAGCCAAGTGAGGGACACACGCACAGATACGCAGTATTTT. It is translated as CASSQVRDTRTDTQYF. The whole variable domain, filled in from reference TRBV14 and TRBJ2-3, reads EAGVTQFPSHSVIEKGQTVTLRCDPISGHDNLYWYRRVMGKEIKFLLHFVKESKQDESGMPNNRFLAERTGGTYSTLKVQPAELEDSGVYFCASSQVRDTRTDTQYFGPGTRLTVL.

This clone was detected a few times. The V call is TRBV27, the J call TRBJ2-2, with TRBD1 matching over 9 bases. This CDR3 comprises 18 residues. CDR1 and CDR2 from the germline V gene are MNHEY and SMNVEV (reference sequence). V dropped 4 bases and J dropped 3; count of bases not matched to a gene: 12. The CDR3 loop reads CASSWGTGKVLDTGELFF. The CDR3 nucleotides are TGTGCCAGCAGTTGGGGGACAGGGAAGGTGTTGGACACCGGGGAGCTGTTTTTT.

This clone was counted once. V and J are TRBV5-4 and TRBJ1-2, with TRBD1 as a possible D gene (5 bases). The CDR3 spans 15 residues. Per germline, CDR1 SGHNT and CDR2 YYREEE (reference sequence). V was pared by 9 bases and J by 8 bases, with 26 bases between. CDR3 loop: CAMMRGGDRLWGYTF. CDR3 nucleotides: TGTGCCATGATGCGGGGAGGGGATCGGCTTTGGGGCTACACCTTC.

V gene TRBV29-1 combines with J gene TRBJ2-7; 8 bases agree with TRBD1. CDR3 length: 14 residues. The ends lost 7 bases at V and 0 bases at J; junction bases unmatched: 8. From germline, CDR1 is SQVTM and CDR2 ANQGSEA. This CDR3 is CSAQGDRSSYEQYF. The CDR3 nucleotides are TGCAGCGCTCAGGGGGACAGGAGCTCCTACGAGCAGTACTTC.

J is TRBJ1-3 and V is TRBV7-9; 7 bases are a match to TRBD1. This CDR3 spans 15 amino acids. Trimming removed 5 bases from V and 3 bases from J; junction bases left unmatched: 7. Germline V gene sequence: CDR1 SEHNR, CDR2 FQNEAQ (reference sequence). The CDR3 reads CASSPQQGVGNTIYF. CDR3 in DNA: TGTGCCAGCAGCCCGCAGCAGGGGGTTGGAAACACCATATATTTT.

The chain has TRBV5-1 and TRBJ2-7; D gene unclear. V was clipped by 0 bases and J by 6 bases, with 10 bases between them. CDR1 and CDR2 (germline): SGHRS, YFSETQ. The CDR3 is 13 amino acids. CDR3 protein: CASSLEAALEQYF. The CDR3 nucleotides are TGCGCCAGCAGCTTGGAGGCGGCCCTCGAGCAGTACTTC.

The rearrangement links TRBV6-5 to TRBJ2-7, with no clear D. V lost 0 bases and J 3 bases, leaving 12 bases between the germline ends. The CDR3 consists of 15 residues. Germline V gene data show CDR1 as MNHEY and CDR2 as SVGAGI. The CDR3 region has the DNA TGTGCCAGCAGTTACTCGGGCAGCCCCCACTACGAGCAGTACTTC. It codes for CASSYSGSPHYEQYF.

The chain combines TRBV27 with TRBJ2-5; 11 positions match TRBD1. The J call may be faulty, since TRBJ2-7 better matches the DNA end. CDR1 MNHEY and CDR2 SMNVEV come from the germline V gene (reference sequence). This CDR3 contains 14 residues. CDR3 in DNA: TGTGCCAGCAGTTGGGGGACAGGGGGTTACGAGCAGTACTTC. Its translation is CASSWGTGGYEQYF.

The chain recombines TRBV7-8 with TRBJ1-2, with TRBD1 as a possible D gene (5 bases). CDR3 length: 16 residues. Germline-derived CDR1 and CDR2 are SGHVS and FQNEAQ. Trimming stripped 2 bases from V and 7 bases from J, with 20 bases between. CDR3 nucleotides: TGTGCCAGCAGCTTATCAGGGCAGGTAGAGATAGGTGGCTACACCTTC. The encoded protein is CASSLSGQVEIGGYTF.

Concerning this clone: Other DNA sequences of this sample code for an identical CDR3. This chain links TRBV28 with TRBJ1-5; D gene unclear. Germline V gene lookup returns CDR1 MDHEN and CDR2 SYDVKM. This CDR3 comprises 13 residues. Trimming removed 3 bases at V and 0 bases at J, with 3 bases between. CDR3: CASSFYSNQPQHF. The CDR3, as DNA: TGTGCCAGCAGTTTCTATAGCAATCAGCCCCAGCATTTT.

V gene TRBV30 combines with J gene TRBJ2-1, with 10 nucleotides matching TRBD2. V gave up 5 bases and J gave up 7 bases; unmatched junction bases: 8. The CDR3 is 14 amino acids. The germline gives CDR1 GTSNPN, CDR2 SVGIG (reference sequence). In nucleotides, the CDR3 is TGTGCCTGGGTACTTAGCGGGAGGCCAAATGAGCAGTTCTTC. This codes for CAWVLSGRPNEQFF.

The chain combines TRBV12-5 with TRBJ1-1; D remains ambiguous. V gave up 7 bases and J gave up 0 bases, with 15 bases separating them. CDR1 and CDR2 from the germline V gene are LGHNT and FRNRAP. This CDR3 region has 15 residues. The CDR3 DNA is TGTGCTAGTGCCCCGCCCAGTCTCATGAACACTGAAGCTTTCTTT. Translated: CASAPPSLMNTEAFF.

The chain has TRBV27 and TRBJ2-7; D call uncertain. Per the germline V gene, CDR1 is MNHEY and CDR2 is SMNVEV (reference sequence). V lost 8 bases to trimming and J lost 3 bases, with 8 bases between them. The CDR3 loop spans 11 amino acids. The CDR3 sequence is CASSVGYEQYF. The CDR3 DNA follows: TGTGCCAGCTCCGTCGGCTACGAGCAGTACTTC.

The rearrangement joins TRBV7-9 to TRBJ1-2; D is possibly TRBD1 (6 bases). Trimming took off 7 bases at V and 7 bases at J, with 19 bases between the two ends. CDR1 is SEHNR, CDR2 FQNEAQ, per germline (reference sequence). This CDR3 has 14 amino acids. CDR3 loop: CASTPSGGAFGYTF. CDR3 coding DNA: TGTGCCAGCACCCCCTCGGGGGGCGCTTTTGGCTACACCTTC. Full variable domain (remainder filled in from reference TRBV7-9 and TRBJ1-2): DTGVSQNPRHKITKRGQNVTFRCDPISEHNRLYWYRQTLGQGPEFLTYFQNEAQLEKSRLLSDRFSAERPKGSFSTLEIQRTEQGDSAMYLCASTPSGGAFGYTFGSGTRLTVV.

This chain links TRBV28 with TRBJ2-1, with 8 bases fitting TRBD2. The CDR3 is 16 residues long. CDR1 MDHEN and CDR2 SYDVKM come from the germline V gene. V lost 6 bases to trimming and J lost 4 bases; unmatched junction nucleotides: 11. CDR3 DNA: TGTGCCAGCAGCCCCCGGGGGGGGGCAGGGTACAATGAGCAGTTCTTC. The encoded protein is CASSPRGGAGYNEQFF.

The chain links TRBV9 to TRBJ2-5; TRBD2 matches at 10 bases. Per the germline V gene, CDR1 is SGDLS and CDR2 is YYNGEE. Trimming took 0 bases from V and 5 from J; bases not matched to a gene: 4. This CDR3 spans 15 amino acids. Here the CDR3 reads CASSVGLAGAETQYF. The CDR3 DNA reads TGTGCCAGCAGCGTAGGGCTAGCGGGAGCGGAGACCCAGTACTTC.

The chain is built from TRBV7-6 and TRBJ2-1, with TRBD1 as a possible D gene (6 bases). Germline CDR1 reads SGHVS; CDR2 reads FNYEAQ. Trimming shortened V by 0 bases and J by 5 bases, and 23 bases separated the two germline ends. CDR3 length: 19 residues. CDR3 bases: TGTGCCAGCAGCTTAGCCTCAAGACCGACAGGTTTACCAAACAATGAGCAGTTCTTC. Translated: CASSLASRPTGLPNNEQFF.

The V gene is TRBV11-2, the J gene TRBJ2-7; tentatively, D is TRBD1 (5 bases). Germline assignment: CDR1 SGHAT and CDR2 FQNNGV. The CDR3 has 18 residues. Trimming removed 5 bases at V and 3 bases at J, with 26 bases between. CDR3 coding DNA: TGTGCCAGCAGCAACCCCGTGCCTCCAGCGACAAGGGGCTACGAGCAGTACTTC. As protein: CASSNPVPPATRGYEQYF. The variable domain in full, completed from reference TRBV11-2 and TRBJ2-7, reads EAGVAQSPRYKIIEKRQSVAFWCNPISGHATLYWYQQILGQGPKLLIQFQNNGVVDDSQLPKDRFSAERLKGVDSTLKIQPAKLEDSAVYLCASSNPVPPATRGYEQYFGPGTRLTVT.

The chain has TRBV9 and TRBJ2-7, with D tentatively TRBD2 (6 bases). This CDR3 is built from 16 residues. Trimming shortened V by 1 base and J by 7 bases, and 21 bases separated the two germline ends. Germline CDR1 and CDR2: SGDLS and YYNGEE. This CDR3 reads CASSVRSTSRGKEQYF. DNA for the CDR3: TGTGCCAGCAGCGTAAGGTCTACTTCGCGGGGAAAGGAGCAGTACTTC.

The chain carries TRBV4-1 and TRBJ1-5; 9 bases are a match to TRBD1. Germline V gene data show CDR1 as MGHRA and CDR2 as YSYEKL. Germline trimming cut 0 bases from V and 6 bases from J; bases unmatched to any gene: 9. This CDR3 is 17 amino acids long. The CDR3 protein is CASSQDLAGQGIQPQHF. CDR3 nucleotides: TGCGCCAGCAGCCAAGACCTAGCCGGACAGGGGATTCAGCCCCAGCATTTT.

The chain is built from TRBV7-2 and TRBJ1-5, with 9 bases aligning to TRBD1. The germline V gene has CDR1 SGHTA and CDR2 FQGNSA. J was trimmed by 5 bases and V by 3 bases; bases with no gene match: 2. The CDR3 totals 14 residues. Here the CDR3 reads CASSLRTGDQPQHF. The CDR3 coding sequence is TGTGCCAGCAGCTTGAGGACAGGGGATCAGCCCCAGCATTTT. Full variable domain (outside the CDR3, taken from reference TRBV7-2 and TRBJ1-5): GAGVSQSPSNKVTEKGKDVELRCDPISGHTALYWYRQSLGQGLEFLIYFQGNSAPDKSGLPSDRFSAERTGGSVSTLTIQRTQQEDSAVYLCASSLRTGDQPQHFGDGTRLSIL.

This clone was counted only a few times. The V gene is TRBV6-6, the J gene TRBJ1-1, with D hard to call. Looked up from germline, CDR1 is MNHNY and CDR2 is SVGAGI (reference sequence). This CDR3 has 12 residues. Trimming stripped 5 bases from V and 0 bases from J, with 4 bases between. The CDR3 nucleotides read TGTGCCAGCAGTAGAGTGAACACTGAAGCTTTCTTT. This encodes CASSRVNTEAFF.